Listed below are T cell receptor beta chains from one sample, sequenced in a study of blood T cell repertoires in COVID-19. Sequencing was performed with immunoSEQ multiplex PCR; in TCRdb, only in-frame clones are kept and a portion is missing. The repertoire holds about 210,000 clones, 80% to 90% seen once, with 1.5% in the top ten. The sample taken for sequencing was peripheral blood. The source is a man younger than 35 with active or convalescent COVID-19. Each CDR3 is given with its conserved first and last residue. The listing skips clone size in some rows; elsewhere it reads once, few, many or a size class.

.	TRBV24-1	TRBJ2-1	CATGLAGAAYNEQFF
.	TRBV27	TRBJ1-4	CASSLSTGVQLFF
.	TRBV10-3	TRBJ2-2	CASLLAGGTGELFF
.	TRBV7-9	TRBJ1-5	CASSFGSGKNQPQHF
.	TRBV5-4	TRBJ1-2	CASSQQGAAYGYTF
.	TRBV12-3/TRBV12-4	TRBJ1-4	CASSRTGEEKLFF
.	TRBV18	TRBJ2-1	CASSPGVQSNEQFF
.	TRBV5-6	TRBJ1-5	CASSLARGEGAQHF
.	TRBV29-1	TRBJ1-5	CSVDTGGDQPQHF
.	TRBV21-1	TRBJ1-2	CASSKEDRDSNYGYTF
few	TRBV19	TRBJ1-5	CASSMAAYSNQPQHF
.	TRBV10-2	TRBJ2-5	CASSGTLGTTGETQYF
.	TRBV4-2	TRBJ2-7	CASSQGSAGPDYEQYF
.	TRBV3-1/TRBV3-2	TRBJ1-5	CASSQDYRNQPQHF
.	TRBV6-1	TRBJ1-5	CASSEMRNQPQHF
once	TRBV12-3/TRBV12-4	TRBJ1-3	CASSVSSGNTIYF